This entry concerns a single T cell receptor (beta chain). Antigen unknown. At one of its ends the junction is not consistent with the germline gene, which may arise from a read error. The CDR3 runs to 17 residues. The germline gives CDR1 MGHRA, CDR2 YSYEKL. The record originates from a study of T cell responses to AZD1222 COVID-19 vaccine. General study points: The peak T cell response came first, and repertoires were sampled only after it.

Here immunoSEQ multiplex PCR was the method, and the copy in TCRdb shows in-frame clones only, minus some. The repertoire holds tens of thousands of clones, 90% seen once, with 5% to 6% in the top ten. V and J are TRBV4-1 and TRBJ1-4; D possibly corresponds to TRBD1 (5 bases). Material: peripheral blood, obtained 28 days after the second AZD1222 dose. The TCR sequence derives from an adult who received the AZD1222 COVID-19 vaccine. This chain's CDR3 is CARSHARGEASNEKLFF. The CDR3 DNA reads as TGCGCCCGCAGCCACGCCCGGGGGGAGGCCTCTAATGAAAAACTGTTTTTT.